These 18 T cell receptor beta chains share one sample of origin, sequenced in a study of low-dose radiotherapy and immunotherapy resistance in tumors. Covering alpha and beta chains, TRAV- and TRBV-specific primers were used for the first-strand cDNA. Amplification of TCRs used a constant-region primer and V-primer adapter for roughly 21 PCR cycles. TCRdb passed the reads through MiXCR, listing each CDR3 protein once. The repertoire has 60,000 or so distinct CDR3 sequences, 26% of them found once; the top ten carry 6.6%. Indicated time point: before trial treatment. The input for sequencing was PBMCs, taken before treatment. Receptors were obtained from a male donor with rectosigmoid adenocarcinoma.

This clonotype was seen only a few times. The gene calls are TRBV7-9 and TRBJ1-1, with D unresolved. The V and J ends lost 1 base and 1 base respectively, with 16 bases between them. This CDR3 region has 17 residues. The germline gives CDR1 SEHNR, CDR2 FQNEAQ (reference sequence). CDR3 bases: TGTGCCAGCAGCTTAGGGCAAGGGCAGTCCCAGAACACTGAAGCTTTCTTT. Translating it yields CASSLGQGQSQNTEAFF.

As regards this clonotype: This sequence is one base from a far larger clone and is likely a read error. The rearrangement joins TRBV6-6 to TRBJ2-1; 10 nucleotides line up with TRBD1. Germline trimming cut 0 bases from V and 8 bases from J; bases unmatched to any gene: 13. CDR1 and CDR2 from the germline V gene are MNHNY and SVGAGI (reference sequence). The CDR3 runs to 18 residues. The CDR3 sequence is CASSYSLGQGPRGDEQFF. The CDR3 nucleotides are TGTGCCAGCAGTTACTCACTGGGACAGGGGCCGCGCGGCGATGAGCAGTTCTTC.

A word on this clonotype: A single base is all that separates this from a far larger clone, so a read error is likely. The rearrangement joins TRBV29-1 to TRBJ2-7; possible D gene TRBD2, 5 bases. V was pared by 7 bases and J by 7 bases, with 14 bases between. The CDR3 covers 11 residues. Germline V gene lookup returns CDR1 SQVTM and CDR2 ANQGSEA. CDR3 amino acids: CSGASRGEQYF. The CDR3 DNA is TGCAGCGGGGCTTCTCGGGGTGAGCAGTACTTC.

This clonotype was counted only a few times. This chain uses TRBV25-1 with TRBJ1-1; D is ambiguous. The CDR3 sequence is 13 residues long. Germline CDR1 is MGHDK and CDR2 is SYGVNS. The V and J ends lost 7 bases and 4 bases respectively, with 13 bases between them. The CDR3 nucleotides are TGTGCCAGCACGAGGGTCGGAAGCACTGAAGCTTTCTTT. Translating gives CASTRVGSTEAFF.

This clonotype was recorded at least ten times. The rearrangement uses TRBV7-2 and TRBJ1-5; D uncertain. The V gene's germline CDR1 is SGHTA and CDR2 FQGNSA. The V end lost 1 base, the J end lost 2 bases, and 9 bases lay between the germline ends. The CDR3 contains 15 residues. CDR3 sequence (DNA): TGTGCCAGCAGCTTAGTATCCTCAGGCAATCAGCCCCAGCATTTT. This gives the protein CASSLVSSGNQPQHF.

This clonotype was detected ten times or more. The genes are TRBV6-2 or TRBV6-3 and TRBJ2-7; 7 bases match TRBD1. The germline V gene has CDR1 MNHEY and CDR2 SVGEGT. With 6 bases clipped from V and 6 bases from J, the junction kept 11 bases outside the gene matches. CDR3 size: 14 residues. CDR3 DNA: TGTGCCAGCAGCCCAACCGCACAGGGGTCCGAGCAGTACTTC. Translated: CASSPTAQGSEQYF.

This clonotype was counted many times. The rearrangement uses TRBV7-2 and TRBJ2-6; TRBD2 matches 7 bases. CDR3 length: 15 residues. Germline V gene lookup returns CDR1 SGHTA and CDR2 FQGNSA. V lost 3 bases and J lost 1; bases outside the gene matches: 0. The CDR3 nucleotides read TGTGCCAGCAGCTTGGGGGGGTCTGGGGCCAACGTCCTGACTTTC. Protein: CASSLGGSGANVLTF.

In this sample, this clonotype turned up many times. The chain has TRBV5-8 and TRBJ2-5, with TRBD2 identical over 13 bases. CDR3 length: 19 amino acids. With V trimmed by 4 bases and J by 4 bases, 16 bases remained unmatched. The germline gives CDR1 SGHTS, CDR2 YDEGEE. CDR3 loop: CASSPARYYTSGRAETQYF. As DNA, the CDR3 is TGTGCCAGCAGCCCCGCCCGTTATTACACTAGCGGGAGGGCAGAGACCCAGTACTTC.

This clonotype appeared many times. The V gene is TRBV4-3, the J gene TRBJ2-7; D gene unclear. Germline V CDR1 and CDR2: LGHNA, YSLEER. The germline V and J ends were trimmed by 1 base and 1 base, with 8 bases remaining between them. The CDR3 is made up of 14 amino acids. DNA of the CDR3: TGCGCCAGCAGCCAAGTCCGGGTTTCCTACGAGCAGTACTTC. Encoded protein: CASSQVRVSYEQYF.

Many counts were recorded for this clonotype. V gene TRBV5-5 combines with J gene TRBJ2-3; the match to TRBD2 covers 8 bases. This CDR3 has 16 amino acids. Germline V gene data show CDR1 as SGHKS and CDR2 as YYEKEE (reference sequence). Unmatched junction bases numbered 4, after V lost 1 base and J lost 0 bases. The CDR3 reads CASSLIPSGSTDTQYF. The CDR3 coding sequence is TGTGCCAGCAGCTTGATTCCTAGCGGGAGCACAGATACGCAGTATTTT.

In this sample, this clonotype turned up many times. This chain connects TRBV28 to TRBJ2-7; D possibly corresponds to TRBD2 (7 bases). The V end was cut by 7 bases, the J end by 5 bases, with 15 bases between. The CDR3 runs 13 residues. Germline V gene lookup returns CDR1 MDHEN and CDR2 SYDVKM. CDR3 in DNA: TGTGCCAGCAAAGGGGGGGGAGCCCACGAGCAGTACTTC. This sequence encodes CASKGGGAHEQYF.

V is TRBV7-9 and J is TRBJ2-6; 9 bases align to TRBD2. The germline V gene has CDR1 SEHNR and CDR2 FQNEAQ (reference sequence). V shed 0 bases, J shed 0 bases, and the junction held 3 bases outside the gene matches. This CDR3 has 18 residues. DNA of the CDR3: TGTGCCAGCAGCTTAGCTCTAGCGGGGCGCTCTGGGGCCAACGTCCTGACTTTC. Protein: CASSLALAGRSGANVLTF.

The rearrangement links TRBV6-1 to TRBJ2-7; TRBD1 agrees at 7 bases. CDR1 and CDR2 (germline): MNHNS, SASEGT. With V trimmed by 3 bases and J by 3 bases, 8 bases remained unmatched. The CDR3 has 15 residues. The CDR3 coding sequence is TGTGCCAGCAGTGAGGACGGGACAGCTTACTACGAGCAGTACTTC. This sequence encodes CASSEDGTAYYEQYF.

The chain uses TRBV7-2 and TRBJ2-7; D may be TRBD1 (5 bases). Germline CDR1 and CDR2: SGHTA and FQGNSA. Trimming stripped 5 bases from V and 5 bases from J, with 19 bases between. The CDR3 contains 15 residues. DNA of the CDR3: TGTGCCAGCAGCGTAGAAGGGGCAGAGACCCACGAGCAGTACTTC. This encodes CASSVEGAETHEQYF. Full variable domain (outside the CDR3, taken from reference TRBV7-2 and TRBJ2-7): GAGVSQSPSNKVTEKGKDVELRCDPISGHTALYWYRQSLGQGLEFLIYFQGNSAPDKSGLPSDRFSAERTGGSVSTLTIQRTQQEDSAVYLCASSVEGAETHEQYFGPGTRLTVT.

This clonotype appeared many times. The J gene is TRBJ2-1, the V gene TRBV7-8; D not resolved. CDR3 length: 13 residues. Trimming left V 6 bases short and J 8 bases short, with 14 bases between. Germline assignment: CDR1 SGHVS and CDR2 FQNEAQ. The CDR3 coding sequence is TGTGCCAGCAGTCCTACCCTGGGCGATGAGCAGTTCTTC. It encodes CASSPTLGDEQFF.

Ten or more counts support this clonotype. The chain combines TRBV5-4 with TRBJ2-6; D gene ambiguous. The length of the CDR3 is 15 residues. The ends were cut back, 2 bases at V and 2 bases at J, with 8 bases in the middle. Looked up from germline, CDR1 is SGHNT and CDR2 is YYREEE (reference sequence). CDR3 in amino acids: CASSFDLAGANVLTF. CDR3 coding DNA: TGTGCCAGCAGCTTCGATCTCGCTGGGGCCAACGTCCTGACTTTC. The full variable domain, with the rest looked up from reference TRBV5-4 and TRBJ2-6, is ETGVTQSPTHLIKTRGQQVTLRCSSQSGHNTVSWYQQALGQGPQFIFQYYREEENGRGNFPPRFSGLQFPNYSSELNVNALELDDSALYLCASSFDLAGANVLTFGAGSRLTVL.

This clonotype showed up many times. The chain employs TRBV11-2 and TRBJ2-7; TRBD1 matches 9 bases. The CDR3 is made up of 15 amino acids. Germline V gene data show CDR1 as SGHAT and CDR2 as FQNNGV. V gave up 5 bases and J gave up 7 bases; unmatched junction bases: 12. In DNA, the CDR3 is TGTGCCAGCAGCCCCCCCGGACAGGGGCTAGGGGAGCAGTACTTC. Translating gives CASSPPGQGLGEQYF.

The V and J genes are TRBV20-1 and TRBJ2-1; the D gene is possibly TRBD2 (6 bases). This CDR3 is built from 17 residues. Trimming removed 3 bases from V and 8 bases from J, with 26 bases in between. Germline V gives CDR1 DFQATT, CDR2 SNEGSKA (reference sequence). The CDR3 sequence is CSASRAGTGENRYEQFF. Written as DNA, the CDR3 is TGCAGTGCTAGCCGGGCGGGAACGGGAGAGAATCGGTATGAGCAGTTCTTC.